This entry concerns a single T cell receptor beta chain. These data belong to a study of technical replicates of blood from several donors. Sequenced by immunoSEQ multiplex PCR; TCRdb stores in-frame clones only, minus some. Of tens of thousands of clones in the sample, 90% to 95% were seen once. Sequencing input: T cells isolated from PBMCs. This TCR was sampled from a human donor in good health.

CDR3 coding DNA: TGTGCCACCAGCAGAGATCCTTGGGCGAACTATGGCTACACCTTC. Translation gives CATSRDPWANYGYTF. The chain joins TRBV15 to TRBJ1-2; no reliable D call. Germline V gene lookup returns CDR1 LNHNV and CDR2 YYDKDF (reference sequence). V lost 0 bases to trimming and J lost 2 bases, with 10 bases between them. The CDR3 length is 15 residues.